This T cell receptor beta chain was sequenced in a study of circulating CD8 cells and anti-PD-1 response in melanoma. Study information: Responders had complete or partial responses; non-responders had stable or progressive disease. Points from the study as a whole: Replicates were generally not done for experiments. Some patients were treatment-naive; others were previously treated. Expanded sorted subsets were checked for tumor reactivity using peptides.

This clonotype is labeled medium-sized (0.01 to 0.1%). No antigen is known for it. The QIAseq Immune Repertoire TCR panel built the libraries from around 15 ng of total RNA. TCRdb reanalysed the reads using MiXCR and keeps one entry per CDR3 protein. The sample contains around 1,200 distinct CDR3 sequences, around 9.6% of which appear only once. Sorting of live CD3+CD8+TCRalphabeta+ cells by PD-1 and/or TIGIT gave four subsets. The CDR3 has 13 residues. The germline V gene encodes CDR1 SGHTA and CDR2 FQGNSA. V lost 5 bases, J lost 6 bases, and 12 bases lay in between. The source is a human donor with melanoma. V is TRBV7-2 and J is TRBJ2-3; perhaps TRBD1 as D (6 bases). This material consisted of CD8+ T cells from PBMCs, taken at baseline or after one month of anti-PD-1 therapy (not recorded which). CDR3 nucleotide sequence: TGTGCCAGCAGCCCCACAGGGACGGATACGCAGTATTTT. Its protein is CASSPTGTDTQYF.